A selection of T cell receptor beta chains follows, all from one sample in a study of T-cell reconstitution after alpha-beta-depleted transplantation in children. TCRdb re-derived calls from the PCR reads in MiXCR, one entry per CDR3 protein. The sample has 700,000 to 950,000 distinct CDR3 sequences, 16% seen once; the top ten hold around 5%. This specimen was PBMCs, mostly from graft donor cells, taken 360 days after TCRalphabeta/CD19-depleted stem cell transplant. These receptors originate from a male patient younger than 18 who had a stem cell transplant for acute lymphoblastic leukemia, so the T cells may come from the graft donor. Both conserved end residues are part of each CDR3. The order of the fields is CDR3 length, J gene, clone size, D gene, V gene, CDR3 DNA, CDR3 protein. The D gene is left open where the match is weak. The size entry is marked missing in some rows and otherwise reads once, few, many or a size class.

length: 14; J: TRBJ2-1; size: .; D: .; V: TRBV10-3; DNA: TGTGCCATCAGAGAAAGGCGGCCCTACAATGAGCAGTTCTTC; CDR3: CAIRERRPYNEQFF
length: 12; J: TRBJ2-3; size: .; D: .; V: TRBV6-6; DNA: TGTGCCAGCAGAAAGGACTCAGATACGCAGTATTTT; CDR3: CASRKDSDTQYF
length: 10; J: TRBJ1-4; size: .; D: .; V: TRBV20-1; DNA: TGCAGTGCTAATGGTGAAAAACTGTTTTTT; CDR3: CSANGEKLFF
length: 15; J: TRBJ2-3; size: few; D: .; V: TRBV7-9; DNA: TGTGCCAGCAGCTTAGCCCTAGATTTCACAGATACGCAGTATTTT; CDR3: CASSLALDFTDTQYF
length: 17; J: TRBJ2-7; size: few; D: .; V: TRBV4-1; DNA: TGCGCCAGCAGCCAAGTCGGGACTCGACAAAGCTCCTACGAGCAGTACTTC; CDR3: CASSQVGTRQSSYEQYF
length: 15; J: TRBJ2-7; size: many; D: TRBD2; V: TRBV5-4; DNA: TGTGCCAGCAGCTTGGGACTAGCGGGAATGTTTGAGCAGTACTTC; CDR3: CASSLGLAGMFEQYF
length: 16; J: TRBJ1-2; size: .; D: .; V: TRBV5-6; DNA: TGTGCCAGCAGCTTGTATGGGGAGGGGAACTACTATGGCTACACCTTC; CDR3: CASSLYGEGNYYGYTF
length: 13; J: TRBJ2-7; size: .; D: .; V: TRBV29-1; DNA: TGCAGCGTATTGACAGGCTTCCTACGGGAGCAGTACTTC; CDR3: CSVLTGFLREQYF
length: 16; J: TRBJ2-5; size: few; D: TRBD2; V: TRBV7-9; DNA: TGTGCCAGCAGCTTAAACCGGGAGGTCCCTCAAGAGACCCAGTACTTC; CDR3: CASSLNREVPQETQYF
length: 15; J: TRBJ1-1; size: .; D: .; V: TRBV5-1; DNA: TGCGCCAGCAGCTTCGGTCGTCAACATAACACTGAAGCTTTCTTT; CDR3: CASSFGRQHNTEAFF
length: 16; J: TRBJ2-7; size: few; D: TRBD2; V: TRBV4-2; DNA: TGTGCCAGCAGCCAAGATAAAAACCTAGCGGGATACGAGCAGTACTTC; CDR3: CASSQDKNLAGYEQYF
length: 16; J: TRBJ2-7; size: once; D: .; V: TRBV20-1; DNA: TGCAGTGCTACGCCCACCGGGGCGGCTTATTCCTACGAGCAGTACTTC; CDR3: CSATPTGAAYSYEQYF
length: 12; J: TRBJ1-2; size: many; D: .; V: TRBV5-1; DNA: TGCGCCAGCAGCCAATTCGAGGGCGACTACACCTTC; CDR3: CASSQFEGDYTF
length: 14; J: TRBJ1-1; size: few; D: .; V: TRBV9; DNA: TGTGCCAGCAGCGTAGGGCAGGGGCCGGTGGAAGCTTTCTTT; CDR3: CASSVGQGPVEAFF
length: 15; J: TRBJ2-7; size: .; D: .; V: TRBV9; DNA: TGTGCCAGCAGCGTAGGTCGAGCGGAGTCCTACGAGCAGTACTTC; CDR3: CASSVGRAESYEQYF
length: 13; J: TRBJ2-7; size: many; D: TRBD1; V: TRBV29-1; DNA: TGCAGCGTTGAGGGACAGAGGATGTACGAGCAGTACTTC; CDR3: CSVEGQRMYEQYF
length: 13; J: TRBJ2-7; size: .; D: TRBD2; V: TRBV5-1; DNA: TGCGCCAGCAGCTTGGTGACTAGCGACGAGCAGTACTTC; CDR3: CASSLVTSDEQYF
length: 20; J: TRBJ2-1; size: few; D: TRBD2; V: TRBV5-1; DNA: TGCGCCAGCAGCTTGCCCCAGTGGAGGGGGCTAGCGGGAGAGTACAATGAGCAGTTCTTC; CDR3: CASSLPQWRGLAGEYNEQFF
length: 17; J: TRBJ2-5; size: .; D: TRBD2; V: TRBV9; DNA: TGTGCCAGCAGCGTAGGTCCTACTAGCGGGAGGGCGGAGACCCAGTACTTC; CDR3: CASSVGPTSGRAETQYF
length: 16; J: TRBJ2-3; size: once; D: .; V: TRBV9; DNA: TGTGCCAGCAGCCCAGGTTTAGCTCCAGGGACAGATACGCAGTATTTT; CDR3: CASSPGLAPGTDTQYF
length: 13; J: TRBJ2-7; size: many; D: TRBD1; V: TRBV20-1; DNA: TGCAGGGTCAGTAGGGGGCAAACCTACGAGCAGTACTTC; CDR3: CRVSRGQTYEQYF
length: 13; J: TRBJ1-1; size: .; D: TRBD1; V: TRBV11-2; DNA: TGTGCCAGCAGCTTAGCCTGGACAGGCGAAGCTTTCTTT; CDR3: CASSLAWTGEAFF
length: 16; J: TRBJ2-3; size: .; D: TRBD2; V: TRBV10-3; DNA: TGTGCCATCAAGGGGAGCGGGAAGGAGCCCACAGATACGCAGTATTTT; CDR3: CAIKGSGKEPTDTQYF
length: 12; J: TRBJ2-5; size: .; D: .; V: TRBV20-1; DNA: TGCAGTGCTAGGTGGCTCCAAGAGACCCAGTACTTC; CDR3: CSARWLQETQYF
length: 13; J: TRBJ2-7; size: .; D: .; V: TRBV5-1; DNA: TGCGCCAGCAGCTTCTCCTTGGACTACGAGCAGTACTTC; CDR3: CASSFSLDYEQYF
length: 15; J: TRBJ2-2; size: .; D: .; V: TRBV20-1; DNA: TGCAGTGCTAGAGAGAGTCAGGGGTACACCGGGGAGCTGTTTTTT; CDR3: CSARESQGYTGELFF
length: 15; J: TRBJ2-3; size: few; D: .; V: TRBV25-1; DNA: TGTGCCAGCAGTGAAGGACCTGTCGGGGGAGATACGCAGTATTTT; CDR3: CASSEGPVGGDTQYF
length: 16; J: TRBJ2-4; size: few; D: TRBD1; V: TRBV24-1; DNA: TGTGCCACCAGTGTAGGGGGGACAGGGGGCGAGAACATTCAGTACTTC; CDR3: CATSVGGTGGENIQYF
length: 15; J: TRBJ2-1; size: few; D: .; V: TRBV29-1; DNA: TGCAGCCGGGATGAAGGTAAAGGCTCCTACAATGAGCAGTTCTTC; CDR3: CSRDEGKGSYNEQFF
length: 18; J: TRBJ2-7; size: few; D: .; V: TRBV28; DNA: TGTGCCAGCAGTTTAAATCTGAGGGTCAGGGATAGCTCCTACGAGCAGTACTTC; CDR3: CASSLNLRVRDSSYEQYF
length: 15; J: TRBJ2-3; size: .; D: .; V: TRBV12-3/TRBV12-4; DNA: TGTGCCAGCAGTTTAGCGGGGCCCGCCCCAGATACGCAGTATTTT; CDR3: CASSLAGPAPDTQYF
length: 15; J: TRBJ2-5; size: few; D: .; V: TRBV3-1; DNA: TGTGCCAGCAGCCATCTGGGAAAATTAGTGGAGACCCAGTACTTC; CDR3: CASSHLGKLVETQYF
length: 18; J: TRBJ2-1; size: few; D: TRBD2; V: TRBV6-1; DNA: TGTGCCAGCAGGATCCCCCCTCACCGGGACTACTCCTACAATGAGCAGTTCTTC; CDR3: CASRIPPHRDYSYNEQFF
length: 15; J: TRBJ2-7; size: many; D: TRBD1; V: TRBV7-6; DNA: TGTGCCAGCAGCCCCTCGGGACAGGGATTCTACGAGCAGTACTTC; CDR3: CASSPSGQGFYEQYF
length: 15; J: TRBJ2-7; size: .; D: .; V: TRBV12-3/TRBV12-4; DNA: TGTGCCAGCAGTGGCCCTGGGGTAGCGGCGTACGAGCAGTACTTC; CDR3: CASSGPGVAAYEQYF
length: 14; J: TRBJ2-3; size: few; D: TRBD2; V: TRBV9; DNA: TGTGCCAGCAGCGGGGGGACTATCACAGATACGCAGTATTTT; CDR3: CASSGGTITDTQYF
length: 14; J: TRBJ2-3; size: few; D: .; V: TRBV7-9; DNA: TGTGCCAGCAGCTTAGACGCGCTCACAGATACGCAGTATTTT; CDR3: CASSLDALTDTQYF
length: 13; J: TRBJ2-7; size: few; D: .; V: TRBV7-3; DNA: TGTGCCAGCAGCTTACTCTTTGGAGGGGAGCAGTACTTC; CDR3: CASSLLFGGEQYF
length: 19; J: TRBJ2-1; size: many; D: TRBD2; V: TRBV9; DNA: TGTGCCAGCAGCATTGGGACAGGAGGGACTAGCGGTGTCTACAATGAGCAGTTCTTC; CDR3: CASSIGTGGTSGVYNEQFF
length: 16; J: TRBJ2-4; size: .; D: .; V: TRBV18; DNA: TGTGCCAGCTCACCACCAGGGCCAATCGCCAAAAACATTCAGTACTTC; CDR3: CASSPPGPIAKNIQYF
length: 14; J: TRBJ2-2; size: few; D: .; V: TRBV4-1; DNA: TGCGCCAGCAGCCAAAGTCCTAACACCGGGGAGCTGTTTTTT; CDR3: CASSQSPNTGELFF
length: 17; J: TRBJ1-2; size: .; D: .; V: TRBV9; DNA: TGTGCCAGCAGCGTAGGGATAGGACTTTTAGCTAACTATGGCTACAACTTC; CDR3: CASSVGIGLLANYGYNF